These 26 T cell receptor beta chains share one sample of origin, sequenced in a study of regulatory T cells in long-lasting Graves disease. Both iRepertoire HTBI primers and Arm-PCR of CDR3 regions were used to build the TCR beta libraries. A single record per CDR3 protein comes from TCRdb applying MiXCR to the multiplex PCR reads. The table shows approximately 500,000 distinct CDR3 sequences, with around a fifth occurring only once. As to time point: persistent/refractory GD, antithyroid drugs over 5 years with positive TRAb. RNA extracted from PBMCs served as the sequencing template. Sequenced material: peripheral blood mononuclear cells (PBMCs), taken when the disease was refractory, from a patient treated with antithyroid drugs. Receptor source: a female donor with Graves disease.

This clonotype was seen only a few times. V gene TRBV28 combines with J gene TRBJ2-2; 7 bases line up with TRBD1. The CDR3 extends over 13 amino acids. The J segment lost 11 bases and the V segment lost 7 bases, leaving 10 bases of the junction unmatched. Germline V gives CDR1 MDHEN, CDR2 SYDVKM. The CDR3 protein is CASTHRGRGELFF. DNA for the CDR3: TGTGCCAGCACGCATAGGGGGCGCGGAGAGCTGTTTTTT.

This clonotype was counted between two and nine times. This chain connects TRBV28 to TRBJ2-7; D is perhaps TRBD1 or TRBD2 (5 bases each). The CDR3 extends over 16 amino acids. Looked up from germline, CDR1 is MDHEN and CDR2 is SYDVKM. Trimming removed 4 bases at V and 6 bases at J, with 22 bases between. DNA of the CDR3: TGTGCCAGCAGTTCACCCCCCGGGACCCTGTCCCGCGAGCAGTACTTC. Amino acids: CASSSPPGTLSREQYF.

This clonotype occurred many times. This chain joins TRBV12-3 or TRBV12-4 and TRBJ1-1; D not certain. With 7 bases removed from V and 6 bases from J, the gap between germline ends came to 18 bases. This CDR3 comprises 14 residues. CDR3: CASTVAQLAPEAFF. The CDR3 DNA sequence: TGTGCCAGCACCGTGGCCCAGTTAGCCCCTGAAGCTTTCTTT.

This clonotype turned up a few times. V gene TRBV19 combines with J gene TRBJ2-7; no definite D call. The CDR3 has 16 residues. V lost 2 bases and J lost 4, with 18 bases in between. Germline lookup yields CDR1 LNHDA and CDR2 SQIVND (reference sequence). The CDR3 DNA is TGTGCCAGTAGTATACCGGGCTCCGTTCGGATTTACGAGCAGTACTTC. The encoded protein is CASSIPGSVRIYEQYF. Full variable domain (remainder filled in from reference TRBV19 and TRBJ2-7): DGGITQSPKYLFRKEGQNVTLSCEQNLNHDAMYWYRQDPGQGLRLIYYSQIVNDFQKGDIAEGYSVSREKKESFPLTVTSAQKNPTAFYLCASSIPGSVRIYEQYFGPGTRLTVT.

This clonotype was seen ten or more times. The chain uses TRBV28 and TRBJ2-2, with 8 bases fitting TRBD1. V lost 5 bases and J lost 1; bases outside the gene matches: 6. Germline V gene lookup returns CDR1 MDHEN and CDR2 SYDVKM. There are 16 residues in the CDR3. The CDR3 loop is CASSTSGQGNTGELFF. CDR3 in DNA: TGTGCCAGCAGTACCTCTGGACAGGGGAACACCGGGGAGCTGTTTTTT.

CDR3 sequence: CASSSDRPTEAFF. CDR3 bases: TGTGCCAGCAGCTCGGACAGGCCCACTGAAGCTTTCTTT. The chain employs TRBV7-9 and TRBJ1-1, with TRBD1 matching 7 bases. This CDR3 has 13 amino acids. Germline V lookup: CDR1 SEHNR, CDR2 FQNEAQ (reference sequence). Trimming removed 4 bases from V and 4 bases from J; junction bases left unmatched: 3.

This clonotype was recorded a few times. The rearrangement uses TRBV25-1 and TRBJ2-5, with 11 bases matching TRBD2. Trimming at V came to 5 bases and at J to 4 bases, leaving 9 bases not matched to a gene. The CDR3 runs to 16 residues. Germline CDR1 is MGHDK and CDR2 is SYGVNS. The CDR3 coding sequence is TGTGCCAGCAGTACCCGTAGCGGGAGGGATGGAGAGACCCAGTACTTC. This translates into CASSTRSGRDGETQYF.

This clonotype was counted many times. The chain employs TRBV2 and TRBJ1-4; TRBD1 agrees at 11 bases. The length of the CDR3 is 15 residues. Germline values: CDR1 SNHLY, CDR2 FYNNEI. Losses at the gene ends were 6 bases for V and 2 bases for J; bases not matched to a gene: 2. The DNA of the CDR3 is TGTGCCAGCAGCAGGGACAGGGGGACTAATGAAAAACTGTTTTTT. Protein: CASSRDRGTNEKLFF.

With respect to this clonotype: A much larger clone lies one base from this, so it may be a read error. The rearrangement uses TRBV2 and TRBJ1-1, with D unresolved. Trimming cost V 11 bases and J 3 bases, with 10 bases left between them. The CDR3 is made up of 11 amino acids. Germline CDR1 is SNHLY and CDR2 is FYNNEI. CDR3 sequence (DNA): TGTGCCCGAGGCCTGGACACTGAAGCTTTCTTT. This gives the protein CARGLDTEAFF.

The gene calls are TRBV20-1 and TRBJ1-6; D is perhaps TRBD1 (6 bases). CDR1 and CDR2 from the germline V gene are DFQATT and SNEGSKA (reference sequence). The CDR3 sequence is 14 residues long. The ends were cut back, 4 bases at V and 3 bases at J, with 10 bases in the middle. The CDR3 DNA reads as TGCAGTGCTAAAGGGACAATCTATAATTCACCCCTCCACTTT. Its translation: CSAKGTIYNSPLHF.

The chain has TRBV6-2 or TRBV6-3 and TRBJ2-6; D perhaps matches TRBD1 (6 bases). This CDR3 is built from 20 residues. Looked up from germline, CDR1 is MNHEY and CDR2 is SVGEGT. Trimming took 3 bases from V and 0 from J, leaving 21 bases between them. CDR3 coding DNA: TGTGCCAGCAGTTATCAAGGACAGCCTCGCCTATTCTCTGGGGCCAACGTCCTGACTTTC. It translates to CASSYQGQPRLFSGANVLTF.

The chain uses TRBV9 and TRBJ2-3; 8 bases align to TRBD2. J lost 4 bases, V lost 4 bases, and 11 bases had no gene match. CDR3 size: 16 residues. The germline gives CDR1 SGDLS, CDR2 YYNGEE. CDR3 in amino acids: CASSPRTSPSADTQYF. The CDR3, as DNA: TGTGCCAGCAGCCCTCGGACTAGCCCAAGCGCAGATACGCAGTATTTT.

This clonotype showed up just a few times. CDR3 region: CASSSTGGLAGNTIYF. The CDR3 DNA is TGTGCCAGCAGCTCGACAGGGGGCCTAGCTGGAAACACCATATATTTT. V gene TRBV7-9 combines with J gene TRBJ1-3; TRBD1 agrees at 10 bases. The CDR3 is 16 amino acids. With V trimmed by 4 bases and J by 2 bases, 5 bases remained unmatched. Germline CDR1 is SEHNR and CDR2 is FQNEAQ (reference sequence).

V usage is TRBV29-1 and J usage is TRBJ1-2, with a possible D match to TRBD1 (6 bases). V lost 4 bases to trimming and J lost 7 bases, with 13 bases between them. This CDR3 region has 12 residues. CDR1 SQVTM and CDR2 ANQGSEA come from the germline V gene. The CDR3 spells CSVATGFPGYTF. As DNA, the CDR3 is TGCAGCGTTGCTACAGGGTTCCCTGGCTACACCTTC.

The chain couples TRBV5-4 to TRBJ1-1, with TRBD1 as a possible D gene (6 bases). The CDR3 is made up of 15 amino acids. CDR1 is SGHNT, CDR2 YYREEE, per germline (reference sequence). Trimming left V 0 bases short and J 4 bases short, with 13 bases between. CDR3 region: CASSLAGRGVTEAFF. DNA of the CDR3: TGTGCCAGCAGCTTGGCCGGCAGGGGCGTCACTGAAGCTTTCTTT.

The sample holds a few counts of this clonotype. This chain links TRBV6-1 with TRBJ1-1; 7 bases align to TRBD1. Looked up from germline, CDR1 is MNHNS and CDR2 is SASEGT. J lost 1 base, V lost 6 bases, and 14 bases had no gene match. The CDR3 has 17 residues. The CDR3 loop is CASSPGKGAGKNTEAFF. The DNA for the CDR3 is TGTGCCAGCAGCCCCGGGAAGGGGGCCGGGAAGAACACTGAAGCTTTCTTT.

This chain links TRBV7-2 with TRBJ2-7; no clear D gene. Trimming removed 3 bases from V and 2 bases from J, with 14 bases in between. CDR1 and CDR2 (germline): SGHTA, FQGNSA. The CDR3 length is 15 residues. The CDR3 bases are TGTGCCAGCAGCTTCGGTGTAGGCGGAGCCTACGAGCAGTACTTC. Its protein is CASSFGVGGAYEQYF. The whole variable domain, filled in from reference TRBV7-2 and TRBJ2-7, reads GAGVSQSPSNKVTEKGKDVELRCDPISGHTALYWYRQSLGQGLEFLIYFQGNSAPDKSGLPSDRFSAERTGGSVSTLTIQRTQQEDSAVYLCASSFGVGGAYEQYFGPGTRLTVT.

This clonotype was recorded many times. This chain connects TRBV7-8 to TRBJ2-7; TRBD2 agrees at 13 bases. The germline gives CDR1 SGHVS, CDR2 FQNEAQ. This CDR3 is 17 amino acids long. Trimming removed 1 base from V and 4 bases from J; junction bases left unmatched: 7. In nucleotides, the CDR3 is TGTGCCAGCAGCTTAGGGTATAGGACTAGCGGGAGTTACGAGCAGTACTTC. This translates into CASSLGYRTSGSYEQYF.

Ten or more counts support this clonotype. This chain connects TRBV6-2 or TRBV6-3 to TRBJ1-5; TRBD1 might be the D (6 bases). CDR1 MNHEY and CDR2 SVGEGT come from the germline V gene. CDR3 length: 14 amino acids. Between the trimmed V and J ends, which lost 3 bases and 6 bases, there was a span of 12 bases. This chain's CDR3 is CASSYLQGTQPQHF. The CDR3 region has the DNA TGTGCCAGCAGTTATTTACAGGGTACTCAGCCCCAGCATTTT.

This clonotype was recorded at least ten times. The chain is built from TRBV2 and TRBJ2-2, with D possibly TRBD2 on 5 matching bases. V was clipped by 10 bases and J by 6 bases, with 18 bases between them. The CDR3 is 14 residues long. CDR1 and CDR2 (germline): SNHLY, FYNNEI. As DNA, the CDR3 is TGTGCCATCAGGACGGGGTTAGGTGCCGGGGAGCTGTTTTTT. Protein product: CAIRTGLGAGELFF.

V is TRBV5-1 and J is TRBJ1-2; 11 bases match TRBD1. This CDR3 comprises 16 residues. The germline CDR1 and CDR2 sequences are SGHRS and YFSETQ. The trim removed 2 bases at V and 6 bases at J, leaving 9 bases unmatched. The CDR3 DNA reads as TGCGCCAGCAGCTTAACCAGCCCGGGACAGGGGGATGGCTACACCTTC. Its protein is CASSLTSPGQGDGYTF.

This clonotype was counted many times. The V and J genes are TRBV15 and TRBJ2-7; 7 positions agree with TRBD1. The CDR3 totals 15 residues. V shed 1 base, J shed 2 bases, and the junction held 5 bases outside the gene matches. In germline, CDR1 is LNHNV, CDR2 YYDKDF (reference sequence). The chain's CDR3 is CATSRGQGDPYEQYF. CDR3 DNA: TGTGCCACCAGCAGAGGGCAGGGGGATCCCTACGAGCAGTACTTC.

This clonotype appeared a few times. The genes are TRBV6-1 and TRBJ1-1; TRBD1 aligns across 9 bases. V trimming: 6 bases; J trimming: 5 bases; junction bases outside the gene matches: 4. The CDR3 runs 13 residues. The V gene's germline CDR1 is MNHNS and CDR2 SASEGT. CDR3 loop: CASRRQGGTEAFF. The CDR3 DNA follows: TGTGCCAGCAGGCGACAGGGGGGAACTGAAGCTTTCTTT.

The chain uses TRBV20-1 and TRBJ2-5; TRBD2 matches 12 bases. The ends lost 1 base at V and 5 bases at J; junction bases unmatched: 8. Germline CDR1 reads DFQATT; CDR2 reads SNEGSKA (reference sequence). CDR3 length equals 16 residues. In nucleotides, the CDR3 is TGCAGTGCTAGAGGACTAGCGGGGGCGAGGGAGGAGACCCAGTACTTC. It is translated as CSARGLAGAREETQYF.

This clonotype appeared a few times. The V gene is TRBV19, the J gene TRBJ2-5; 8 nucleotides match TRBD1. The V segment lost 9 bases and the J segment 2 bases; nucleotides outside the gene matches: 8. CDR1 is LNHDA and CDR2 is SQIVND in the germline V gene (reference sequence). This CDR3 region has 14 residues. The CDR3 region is CASRTGTQQETQYF. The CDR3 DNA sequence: TGTGCCAGCAGGACAGGGACCCAACAAGAGACCCAGTACTTC.

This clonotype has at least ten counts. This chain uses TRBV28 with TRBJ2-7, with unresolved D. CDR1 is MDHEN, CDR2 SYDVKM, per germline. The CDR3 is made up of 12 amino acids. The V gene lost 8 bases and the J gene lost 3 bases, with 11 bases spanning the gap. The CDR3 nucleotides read TGTGCCAGCGGATCCGGCTACTACGAGCAGTACTTC. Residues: CASGSGYYEQYF.